Below, one T cell receptor beta chain is given with its context. Sequenced by immunoSEQ multiplex PCR; TCRdb stores in-frame clones only, minus some. Among 290,000 or so clones, 80% to 95% were seen once, and the ten largest hold around 1.1%. The CDR3 runs to 15 residues. CDR1 and CDR2 (germline): LGHNA, YNFKEQ. The junction had 9 bases not matched to a gene; V was cut back by 4 bases and J by 5 bases. Participants' own reports of clinical history determined their cohort assignment. The data were taken from a study of blood T cell repertoires in COVID-19. Study details: T cells, B-cell-depleted T cells, or PBMCs provided the cDNA or gDNA that served as material.

The V call is TRBV4-2, the J call TRBJ1-1, with 8 bases aligning to TRBD1. This receptor was obtained from a woman aged 25 to 39 who had recovered from COVID-19. Sequenced material: PBMCs or T cells enriched from blood (not recorded which). DNA of the CDR3: TGTGCCAGCAGCCCTGTGGACAGGGAAGGAACTGAAGCTTTCTTT. It specifies CASSPVDREGTEAFF.